These 2 T cell receptor beta chains share one sample of origin, sequenced in a study of cytomegalovirus exposure and HLA in healthy donors. The PCR made use of 60 Vbeta and 13 Jbeta primers. Only in-frame clones appear in the TCRdb table, and some are missing; sequencing was by immunoSEQ multiplex PCR. Of a few hundred thousand clones in the sample, around 81% were seen once. Material for sequencing was PBMCs. The source of these receptors is a woman in her fifties or sixties in good health and CMV-seropositive.

With regard to this clone: A junction boundary mismatches the germline segment, possibly from a read error. The V call is TRBV7-7, the J call TRBJ2-7; 8 nucleotides agree with TRBD1. Germline CDR1 SSHAT, CDR2 FNYEAQ (reference sequence). There are 15 residues in the CDR3. The CDR3: CASSPETGVSHEQYF. CDR3 in DNA: TGTGCTAGCAGCCCAGAGACAGGGGTTTCCCACGAGCAGTACTTC.

The gene calls are TRBV13 and TRBJ1-1, with a tentative D call TRBD1 (5 bases). Trimming took 0 bases from V and 1 from J, leaving 9 bases between them. Germline CDR1 reads PRHDT; CDR2 reads FYEKMQ (reference sequence). The CDR3 loop spans 15 amino acids. The CDR3, as DNA: TGTGCCAGCAGCTTAGGAGCAGGGTCGAACACTGAAGCTTTCTTT. This encodes CASSLGAGSNTEAFF.